This TCR beta chain stems from a study of cytomegalovirus exposure and HLA in healthy donors. Study findings and constraints: In a later analysis, most CMV-associated TCR beta chains appeared HLA-restricted.

13 Jbeta primers and 60 Vbeta primers were used for the PCR. Method: immunoSEQ multiplex PCR; TCRdb's copy keeps in-frame clones and lacks some. The sample consists of 97,000 or so clones, 50% to 70% of them appearing once. Germline values: CDR1 SGHRS, CDR2 YFSETQ. This CDR3 has 15 amino acids. This clone has a handful of counts. Its antigen is unknown. Sequencing was done on a sample of PBMCs. V gene TRBV5-1 combines with J gene TRBJ2-5; 8 nucleotides line up with TRBD1. The DNA matches TRBJ2-7 better at its end, which makes the J call doubtful. This sequence originates from a human donor in good health. In DNA form, the CDR3 reads TGCGCCAGCAGCCCCTTGACAGGGGCTCCCTACGAGCAGTACTTC. Translated, it gives CASSPLTGAPYEQYF.